This passage covers 5 T cell receptor beta chains from one sample sequenced in a study of T-cell reconstitution after alpha-beta-depleted transplantation in children. Researchers prepared the TCRbeta library using unique molecular identifiers, the study reports. MiXCR, applied by TCRdb to the PCR reads, yields one record per CDR3 protein. The sample lists fewer than 700,000 distinct CDR3 sequences, roughly 13% occurring once. Here the sequenced sample was PBMCs, mostly from graft donor cells, taken 360 days after TCRalphabeta/CD19-depleted stem cell transplant. These receptors originate from a male patient younger than 18 who had a stem cell transplant for acute myeloid leukemia, so the T cells may come from the graft donor.

This clonotype was observed at least ten times. V and J are TRBV12-3 or TRBV12-4 and TRBJ2-7; possibly TRBD2 for D (5 bases). V lost 0 bases and J lost 2, with 17 bases in between. The CDR3 is made up of 17 amino acids. The CDR3 DNA follows: TGTGCCAGCAGTTTAGCCTCTAGCTTGCGGCGCACCTACGAGCAGTACTTC. This encodes CASSLASSLRRTYEQYF.

The V call is TRBV28, the J call TRBJ2-3; weak D call: TRBD1 (6 bases). Trimming removed 2 bases at V and 0 bases at J, with 15 bases between. The CDR3 loop spans 17 amino acids. The germline V gene encodes CDR1 MDHEN and CDR2 SYDVKM. CDR3 in amino acids: CASSLLPGDTSTDTQYF. In DNA form, the CDR3 reads TGTGCCAGCAGTTTACTCCCAGGGGATACTAGCACAGATACGCAGTATTTT.

This clonotype was found a few times. V usage is TRBV29-1 and J usage is TRBJ2-7, with 10 bases aligning to TRBD1. The CDR3 length is 13 residues. The V and J ends lost 4 bases and 3 bases, in that order; junction bases with no gene match: 3. Germline-derived CDR1 and CDR2 are SQVTM and ANQGSEA. The CDR3, as DNA: TGCAGCGTTGGGACAGGGGGGAACTACGAGCAGTACTTC. Protein product: CSVGTGGNYEQYF.

With regard to this clonotype: No conserved phenylalanine or tryptophan is present at the end of the CDR3, so a read error is the likely explanation. The DNA is left out, because the CDR3 cannot be placed on it with certainty; the CDR3 is given as TCRdb lists it. The CDR3 protein is CASSLAPDRVLEC. This chain connects TRBV7-6 to TRBJ1-1; the table's TRBD1 call for D was not verified on the DNA. The germline CDR1 and CDR2 sequences are SGHVS and FNYEAQ. The CDR3 extends over 13 residues, inclusive of both ends.

This clonotype has only a few counts. The V gene is TRBV20-1, the J gene TRBJ2-5; 13 bases map to TRBD2. V shed 1 base and J 6 bases; nucleotides not matched to a gene: 5. The CDR3 sequence is 15 residues long. The germline V gene encodes CDR1 DFQATT and CDR2 SNEGSKA (reference sequence). The CDR3: CSARGLAGGRKTQYF. The DNA of the CDR3 is TGCAGTGCTAGAGGACTAGCGGGAGGAAGGAAGACCCAGTACTTC.